A selection of T cell receptor beta chains follows, all from one sample in a study of blood T cell repertoires in COVID-19. Libraries were prepared by immunoSEQ multiplex PCR; TCRdb keeps only in-frame clonotypes and omits some of them. This sample yields about 200,000 clones, of which around 81% are seen a single time; around 7.3% belongs to the top ten. The sample was peripheral blood. These receptors were taken from an older woman with acute or convalescent COVID-19. CDR3s include the opening cysteine and the closing phenylalanine or tryptophan.

J gene | V gene | CDR3 protein
TRBJ1-1 | TRBV3-1/TRBV3-2 | CASSQGGLTEAFF
TRBJ2-1 | TRBV9 | CASSVGTSYEQFF
TRBJ2-5 | TRBV24-1 | CATSPSPGQGFQETQYF
TRBJ1-1 | TRBV6-5 | CASSYSSSGGDTEAFF
TRBJ2-5 | TRBV11-2 | CASSPPVSGATFSNF
TRBJ2-7 | TRBV9 | CASSVGTDSYEQYF
TRBJ1-3 | TRBV6-5 | CASSWTGASHTIYF
TRBJ2-5 | TRBV10-2 | CASSGAGTGDVREHF
TRBJ2-5 | TRBV5-6 | CASSSQGMDKTQYF
TRBJ1-2 | TRBV2 | CASNVDSSGGYTF
TRBJ2-1 | TRBV7-2 | CASSLVGGPAGNEQFF
TRBJ2-2 | TRBV21-1 | CARFNRDSDTGELFF
TRBJ2-7 | TRBV18 | CASSMTEDFSYEQYF
TRBJ2-3 | TRBV24-1 | CATSGSAPGQGETDTQYF
TRBJ2-2 | TRBV6-4 | CASSDSGGLGTGELFF
TRBJ2-2 | TRBV5-1 | CASRGRGPNTGELFF
TRBJ2-7 | TRBV7-9 | CASALAGGLYEQYF
TRBJ2-7 | TRBV5-1 | CASSLTAGSSYEQYF
TRBJ2-1 | TRBV19 | CASSTDSNEQFF
TRBJ2-5 | TRBV4-1 | CASSQPLAGGAETQYF
TRBJ2-3 | TRBV19 | CASSITLAGTDTQYF
TRBJ1-1 | TRBV6-6 | CASSYDSNTEAFF